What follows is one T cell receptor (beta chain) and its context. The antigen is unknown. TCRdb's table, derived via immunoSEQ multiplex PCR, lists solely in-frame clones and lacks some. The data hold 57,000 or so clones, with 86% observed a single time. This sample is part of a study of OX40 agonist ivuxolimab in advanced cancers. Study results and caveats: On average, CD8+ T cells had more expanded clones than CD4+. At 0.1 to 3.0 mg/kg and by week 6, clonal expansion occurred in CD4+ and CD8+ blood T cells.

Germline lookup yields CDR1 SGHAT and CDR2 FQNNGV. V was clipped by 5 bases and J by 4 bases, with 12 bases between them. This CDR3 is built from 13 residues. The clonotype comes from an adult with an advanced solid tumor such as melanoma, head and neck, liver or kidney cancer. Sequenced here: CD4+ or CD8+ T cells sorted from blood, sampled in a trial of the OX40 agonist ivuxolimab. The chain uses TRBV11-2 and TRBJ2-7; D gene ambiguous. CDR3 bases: TGTGCCAGCAGCCCCACGTTGGAGTACGAGCAGTACTTC. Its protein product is CASSPTLEYEQYF.